This T cell receptor beta chain was found in a study of shared clonotypes between healthy human individuals. Germline V CDR1 and CDR2: LNHDA, SQIVND (reference sequence). The CDR3 contains 15 residues. V dropped 3 bases and J dropped 3 bases, with 12 bases sitting between them. Clones were read by immunoSEQ multiplex PCR, and TCRdb kept only the in-frame ones, dropping some. The sample lists fewer than 550,000 clones; about 75% were seen once. This clone was seen only a few times. The rearrangement links TRBV19 to TRBJ2-1, with TRBD1 as a possible D gene (7 bases). Input material: PBMCs. This receptor was identified in a woman in her thirties or forties in good health. Some clones in this sample may be carry-over from other donors' samples. The CDR3 sequence: CASSMSGDSYNEQFF. The DNA of the CDR3 is TGTGCCAGTAGTATGTCGGGGGACAGCTACAATGAGCAGTTCTTC.